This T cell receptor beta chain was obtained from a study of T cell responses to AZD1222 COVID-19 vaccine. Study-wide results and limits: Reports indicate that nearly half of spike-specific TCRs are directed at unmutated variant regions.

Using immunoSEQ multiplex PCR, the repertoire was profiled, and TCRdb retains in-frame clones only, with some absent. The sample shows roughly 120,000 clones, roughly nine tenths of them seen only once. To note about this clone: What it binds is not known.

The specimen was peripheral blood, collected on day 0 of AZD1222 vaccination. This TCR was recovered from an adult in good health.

CDR3: CASSASRNTGELFF. The CDR3 DNA reads TGTGCCAGCAGCGCATCGAGAAACACCGGGGAGCTGTTTTTT. The chain combines TRBV11-2 with TRBJ2-2, with D unclear. Per germline, CDR1 SGHAT and CDR2 FQNNGV. The CDR3 totals 14 residues. V lost 5 bases and J 2 bases, leaving 9 bases between the germline ends.